This T cell receptor (beta chain) was identified in a study of CD8+CD57+ T cells in acquired aplastic anemia. To note about this clonotype: Since a much larger clone is just one base distant, this may be a read error.

For CDR3 and TCR beta VDJ profiling, genomic DNA was the template used. TCRdb re-called the reads with MiXCR, one entry per CDR3 protein. Here the sample spans approximately 200,000 distinct CDR3 sequences, approximately 50% being singletons. The TCR sequence derives from a human donor in good health, serving as a control. Sequencing was carried out using sorted CD4+, CD8+, or CD8+CD57+ T cells (not recorded which) from PBMCs.

The CDR3 nucleotides are TGCGCCAGCAGCTTGTCGTCGAACCGGGACAGAATAGGGCCCCGCTATGGCTACACCTTC. It specifies CASSLSSNRDRIGPRYGYTF. The genes are TRBV5-1 and TRBJ1-2, with TRBD1 matching 7 bases. The germline V gene has CDR1 SGHRS and CDR2 YFSETQ. The CDR3 has 20 residues. The J segment lost 4 bases and the V segment lost 1 base, leaving 22 bases of the junction unmatched.